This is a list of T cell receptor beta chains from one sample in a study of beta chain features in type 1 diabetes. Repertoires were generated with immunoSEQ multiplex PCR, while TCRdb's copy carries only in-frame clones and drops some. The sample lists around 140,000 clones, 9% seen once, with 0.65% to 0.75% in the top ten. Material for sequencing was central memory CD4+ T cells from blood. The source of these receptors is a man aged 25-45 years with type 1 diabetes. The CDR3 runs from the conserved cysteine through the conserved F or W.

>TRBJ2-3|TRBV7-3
CASSPQRVGQGIDTQYF
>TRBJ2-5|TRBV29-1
CSVEEVAGGETQYF
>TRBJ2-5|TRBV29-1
CSVEGGLAGIETQYF
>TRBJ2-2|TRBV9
CASSVEQGTGELFF
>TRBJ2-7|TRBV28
CASSPGHYEQYF
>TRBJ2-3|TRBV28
CASSPGLAGEGTQYF
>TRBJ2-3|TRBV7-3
CASSPTSGGGNTQYF
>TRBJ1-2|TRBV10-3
CAISESMAGNYGYTF
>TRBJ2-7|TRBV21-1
CANGGQGTGEQYF
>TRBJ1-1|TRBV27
CASSLRGGGHTEAFF
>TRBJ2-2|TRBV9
CASSGDRGGFLAGELFF
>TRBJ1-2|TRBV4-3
CASSQGSGGYYGYTF
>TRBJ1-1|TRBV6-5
CASSPRDRESAFF
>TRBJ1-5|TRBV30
CAWSDLGDQPQHF
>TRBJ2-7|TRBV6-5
CASSYSRTGDGEQYF
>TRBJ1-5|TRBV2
CASSGQEGGQPQHF
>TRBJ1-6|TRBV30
CAWSVSIGSPLHF
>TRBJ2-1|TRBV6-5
CASTPRRGGDEQFF
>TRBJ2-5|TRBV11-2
CASSYRTIQYF
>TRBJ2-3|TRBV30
CAWSVASGATDTQYF
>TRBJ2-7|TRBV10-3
CAISPSGGAYEQYF
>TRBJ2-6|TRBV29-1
CSVDSSGANVLTF
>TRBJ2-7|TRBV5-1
CASSLDGLAGGEQYF
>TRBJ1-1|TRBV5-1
CASSKSGGISEAFF
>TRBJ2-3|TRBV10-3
CAISESVRGPYTDTQYF
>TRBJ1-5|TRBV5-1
CASSLSQGGQPQHF
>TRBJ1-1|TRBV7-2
CASSLGDNTEAFF
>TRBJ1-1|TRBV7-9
CASSYVAGVGIAEAFF
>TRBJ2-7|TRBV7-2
CASSLLEYEQYF
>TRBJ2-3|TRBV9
CASSVAGGATDTQYF
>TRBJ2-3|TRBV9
CASSPWGDSTDTQYF
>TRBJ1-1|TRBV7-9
CASSTRRQETEAFF
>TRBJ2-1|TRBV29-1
CSVYSGGSRHNEQFF
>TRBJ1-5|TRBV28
CASTLTGDGQPQHF
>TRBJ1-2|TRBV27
CASSFRQGGYGYTF
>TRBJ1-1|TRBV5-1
CASSLGTGVIPEAFF
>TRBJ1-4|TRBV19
CASSPAPRRSNEKLFF
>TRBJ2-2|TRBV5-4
CASSVTSGGAGGELFF
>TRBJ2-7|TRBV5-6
CASSLEGNSYEQYF
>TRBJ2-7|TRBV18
CASSPGTGDYEQYF
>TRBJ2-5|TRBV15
CATRKSLQETQYF
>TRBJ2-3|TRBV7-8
CASSRGVGLTDTQYF
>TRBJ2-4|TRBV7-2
CASSANRDRQNF
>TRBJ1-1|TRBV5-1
CASSPVRTDMNTEAFF
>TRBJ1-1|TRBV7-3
CASGTGRTNTEAFF
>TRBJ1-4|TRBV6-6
CASTFGQQTEKLFF
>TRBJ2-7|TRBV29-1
CSVGVSGDSYEQYF
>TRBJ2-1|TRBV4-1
CASSQYGNGGQFF
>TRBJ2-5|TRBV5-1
CASSPGTGGSQTQYF
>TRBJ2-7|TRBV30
CAWSPGQGIPYEQYF
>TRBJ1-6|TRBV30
CAWSGDSSYNSPLHF
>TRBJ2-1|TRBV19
CASSRPATSGLYNEQFF